This T cell receptor (beta chain) emerged from a study of T cell responses to AZD1222 COVID-19 vaccine. Study outcomes and limitations: There were mostly white British donors and more females than males, and clonal diversity was possibly underestimated. The study identified only five or six AZD1222 recipients as seropositive at baseline. Reports indicate that nearly half of spike-specific TCRs are directed at unmutated variant regions.

Sequenced by immunoSEQ multiplex PCR; TCRdb stores in-frame clones only, minus some. The repertoire holds some 170,000 clones, with 80% to 90% as singletons. About this clone itself: Its specificity is unknown.

The V gene's germline CDR1 is LGHNA and CDR2 YSLEER. V dropped 2 bases and J dropped 4; count of bases not matched to a gene: 7. CDR3 size: 16 residues. The specimen was peripheral blood, collected 28 days after the second dose of the MenACWY control vaccine. The chain joins TRBV4-3 to TRBJ2-7; 11 bases fit TRBD2. The receptor's source is an adult who received the MenACWY meningococcal vaccine as a control. CDR3 bases: TGCGCCAGCAGCCAAATGTTGGCTAGCGGGGGGTACGAGCAGTACTTC. Translated: CASSQMLASGGYEQYF.